This TCR beta chain was identified during a study of OX40 agonist ivuxolimab in advanced cancers. Across the study: An agonistic human IgG2 monoclonal antibody against OX40 (CD134) was given. Study results and caveats: People who partly responded at 0.1-3.0 mg/kg had some of the least clonal expansion seen. With doses of 0.1 to 3.0 mg/kg, CD4+ and CD8+ blood T cells had undergone clonal expansion by week 6. Some nonresponders additionally presented with little normalized T-cell clonal expansion.

Trimming removed 0 bases at V and 2 bases at J, with 11 bases between. CDR1 is SGHTA, CDR2 FQGTGA, per germline. The CDR3 runs 15 residues. The assay was immunoSEQ multiplex PCR, and TCRdb's table has in-frame clones only and misses some. The table records some 60,000 clones, about nine tenths of them present only once. A remark on this clone: No antigen is known for it.

The specimen was CD4+ or CD8+ T cells sorted from blood, collected in a trial of the OX40 agonist ivuxolimab. The chain is built from TRBV7-3 and TRBJ2-7, with a weak D call TRBD1 (7 bases). The TCR comes from an adult with an advanced solid tumor such as melanoma, head and neck, liver or kidney cancer. DNA for the CDR3: TGTGCCAGCAGCTTAACTGGAGGGGGCCCCTACGAGCAGTACTTC. It specifies CASSLTGGGPYEQYF.